The 24 T cell receptor beta chains below come from one sample, sequenced in a study of T-cell reconstitution after alpha-beta-depleted transplantation in children. During its preparation, the TCRbeta library received unique molecular identifiers. MiXCR, applied by TCRdb to the PCR reads, yields one record per CDR3 protein. The repertoire consists of hundreds of thousands of distinct CDR3 sequences, with about 15% occurring once and the leading ten covering 43%. The source was PBMCs, mostly from graft donor cells, collected 360 days after TCRalphabeta/CD19-depleted stem cell transplant. These receptors came from a male patient under 10 years old who had a stem cell transplant for acute lymphoblastic leukemia, so the T cells may come from the graft donor.

The chain links TRBV7-9 to TRBJ2-3; TRBD2 matches 9 bases. The CDR3 contains 16 residues. After removal of 5 bases from V and 2 bases from J, the junction contained 8 bases not matched to a gene. Germline lookup yields CDR1 SEHNR and CDR2 FQNEAQ (reference sequence). The CDR3 here is CASSAQRGVITDTQYF. The CDR3 DNA reads TGTGCCAGCAGCGCACAGCGGGGGGTCATCACAGATACGCAGTATTTT.

This clonotype was recorded a few times. This chain links TRBV6-4 with TRBJ2-1; D not resolved. CDR1 MRHNA and CDR2 SNTAGT come from the germline V gene. The CDR3 contains 13 residues. V shed 2 bases and J shed 4 bases, with 6 bases lying between them. CDR3 nucleotides: TGTGCCAGCAGTGACGGGGTTTACAATGAGCAGTTCTTC. This sequence encodes CASSDGVYNEQFF.

This clonotype showed up many times. The CDR3 reads CASSLPSGAGGMETQYF. For the CDR3, the DNA is TGTGCCAGCAGCCTCCCTTCCGGAGCGGGGGGCATGGAGACCCAGTACTTC. V is TRBV7-9 and J is TRBJ2-5; 9 positions agree with TRBD2. Germline-derived CDR1 and CDR2 are SEHNR and FQNEAQ (reference sequence). The V gene end was trimmed by 5 bases and the J gene end by 5 bases; junction bases not matched to a gene: 15. The CDR3 is 17 residues long.

This sequence joins TRBV11-2 and TRBJ2-5; 8 nucleotides line up with TRBD2. The germline gives CDR1 SGHAT, CDR2 FQNNGV. CDR3 size: 14 residues. The junction had 4 bases not matched to a gene; V was cut back by 5 bases and J by 2 bases. In DNA, the CDR3 is TGTGCCAGCAGCGCCAGACTAGCGCAAGAGACCCAGTACTTC. It codes for CASSARLAQETQYF.

This chain links TRBV2 with TRBJ2-3, with D maybe TRBD1 (5 bases). This CDR3 contains 14 residues. V was pared by 1 base and J by 4 bases, with 9 bases between. Germline values: CDR1 SNHLY, CDR2 FYNNEI. The CDR3 protein is CASSEVGAADTQYF. CDR3 nucleotides: TGTGCCAGCAGTGAAGTAGGGGCGGCAGATACGCAGTATTTT.

As concerns this clonotype: A junction end diverges from the germline sequence, so it may reflect a read error. The genes are TRBV5-1 and TRBJ1-1, with D tentatively TRBD1 (6 bases). Germline loops: CDR1 SGHRS, CDR2 YFSETQ. The CDR3 is 14 amino acids. The CDR3 DNA follows: TGCGCCAGCAGCCTGGGACAACATTGGACTGAGGCTTTCTTT. Its translation: CASSLGQHWTEAFF.

The chain recombines TRBV7-2 with TRBJ1-1; possible D gene TRBD1, 5 bases. The CDR3 loop spans 15 amino acids. The germline V gene encodes CDR1 SGHTA and CDR2 FQGNSA. V shed 4 bases and J shed 1 base, with 13 bases lying between them. Here the CDR3 reads CASSSLWGENTEAFF. CDR3 bases: TGTGCCAGCAGCTCCCTATGGGGGGAGAACACTGAAGCTTTCTTT.

This clonotype showed up just a few times. The chain joins TRBV7-2 to TRBJ2-1; a possible D gene is TRBD2 (6 bases). The CDR3 sequence is 16 residues long. Germline V lookup: CDR1 SGHTA, CDR2 FQGNSA. The ends were cut back, 5 bases at V and 2 bases at J, with 16 bases in the middle. This chain's CDR3 is CASSPGRGGAYNEQFF. CDR3 nucleotides: TGTGCCAGCAGCCCGGGGCGGGGCGGGGCCTACAATGAGCAGTTCTTC.

In its sample, this clonotype was seen once. The rearrangement uses TRBV12-3 or TRBV12-4 and TRBJ2-7; possible D gene TRBD2, 7 bases. The CDR3 sequence is 15 residues long. The V end was cut by 3 bases, the J end by 0 bases, with 12 bases between. The CDR3 reads CASSFAGASSYEQYF. CDR3 DNA: TGTGCCAGCAGTTTCGCGGGGGCGAGCTCCTACGAGCAGTACTTC.

This clonotype was observed a handful of times. The V call is TRBV5-6, the J call TRBJ2-2; D call uncertain. Trimming left V 5 bases short and J 3 bases short, with 5 bases between. CDR3 length equals 12 residues. The germline V gene encodes CDR1 SGHDT and CDR2 YYEEEE. The CDR3 protein is CASSYHTGELFF. The CDR3, as DNA: TGTGCCAGCAGTTATCACACCGGGGAGCTGTTTTTT.

This clonotype was counted between two and nine times. J is TRBJ2-1 and V is TRBV7-2; 7 positions match TRBD1. The CDR3 length is 15 residues. The junction had 10 bases not matched to a gene; V was cut back by 5 bases and J by 6 bases. Germline assignment: CDR1 SGHTA and CDR2 FQGNSA. CDR3 region: CASSRRQGGINEQFF. The CDR3, as DNA: TGTGCCAGCAGCAGGAGACAGGGTGGTATCAATGAGCAGTTCTTC.

The chain's CDR3 is CASTNANYGYTF. CDR3 DNA sequence: TGTGCCAGCACTAACGCTAACTATGGCTACACCTTC. The chain uses TRBV12-3 or TRBV12-4 and TRBJ1-2; no clear D. CDR3 length: 12 residues. The V gene lost 7 bases and the J gene lost 0 bases, with 6 bases spanning the gap.

The chain has TRBV6-5 and TRBJ2-7, with 9 bases that match TRBD1. The CDR3 contains 16 residues. The trim removed 3 bases at V and 3 bases at J, leaving 9 bases unmatched. Germline V gives CDR1 MNHEY, CDR2 SVGAGI. CDR3 DNA: TGTGCCAGCAGTTATCCCGAGGGACAGGGAAACTACGAGCAGTACTTC. Translating gives CASSYPEGQGNYEQYF.

J is TRBJ1-1 and V is TRBV7-9; maybe TRBD1 (6 bases). This CDR3 comprises 17 residues. Germline-derived CDR1 and CDR2 are SEHNR and FQNEAQ (reference sequence). V lost 5 bases, J lost 0 bases, and 19 bases lay in between. The CDR3 DNA reads TGTGCCAGCAGCCCCCGGACAGCCTCGGGGATGAACACTGAAGCTTTCTTT. Residues: CASSPRTASGMNTEAFF.

This clonotype was recorded at least ten times. CDR3 bases: TGTGCCAGCAGCTTAGTGTTCTTGGGACTAGCGGGCACAGATACGCAGTATTTT. It encodes CASSLVFLGLAGTDTQYF. The chain couples TRBV11-2 to TRBJ2-3; 11 bases align to TRBD2. Germline V gene sequence: CDR1 SGHAT, CDR2 FQNNGV. The ends lost 1 base at V and 1 base at J; junction bases unmatched: 7. The CDR3 loop spans 18 amino acids.

This clonotype has only a few counts. DNA for the CDR3: TGTGCCAGCAGTTCCTCACCCAGGGTCACAGATACGCAGTATTTT. Protein: CASSSSPRVTDTQYF. This chain joins TRBV12-3 or TRBV12-4 and TRBJ2-3; D may be TRBD1 (5 bases). CDR3 size: 15 residues. Trimming pared 4 bases from V and 2 bases from J, leaving 13 bases between.

V is TRBV18 and J is TRBJ2-5; D uncertain. Trimming stripped 4 bases from V and 1 base from J, with 7 bases between. Germline V gene data show CDR1 as KGHSH and CDR2 as LQKENI. The CDR3 has 13 residues. The DNA of the CDR3 is TGTGCCAGCTCACTCCTTTTCCAAGAGACCCAGTACTTC. Amino acids: CASSLLFQETQYF.

In this sample, this clonotype turned up a few times. The chain uses TRBV5-1 and TRBJ2-5, with D unresolved. The germline V gene has CDR1 SGHRS and CDR2 YFSETQ. V lost 4 bases and J 4 bases, leaving 17 bases between the germline ends. This CDR3 contains 15 residues. The CDR3 here is CASSKPGLKAETQYF. The CDR3, as DNA: TGCGCCAGCAGCAAGCCGGGCCTGAAGGCAGAGACCCAGTACTTC. The full variable domain, its missing parts supplied by reference TRBV5-1 and TRBJ2-5, is KAGVTQTPRYLIKTRGQQVTLSCSPISGHRSVSWYQQTPGQGLQFLFEYFSETQRNKGNFPGRFSGRQFSNSRSEMNVSTLELGDSALYLCASSKPGLKAETQYFGPGTRLLVL.

The rearrangement joins TRBV20-1 to TRBJ2-7; the match to TRBD1 covers 8 bases. Per the germline V gene, CDR1 is DFQATT and CDR2 is SNEGSKA (reference sequence). The ends lost 5 bases at V and 0 bases at J; junction bases unmatched: 6. The length of the CDR3 is 14 residues. CDR3 amino acids: CSAPDRASSYEQYF. CDR3 nucleotides: TGCAGTGCTCCGGACAGGGCTAGCTCCTACGAGCAGTACTTC.

In DNA form, the CDR3 reads TGTGCCAGCAGCCAAGGGGCAGGCTCCTTCACAGATACGCAGTATTTT. Translating gives CASSQGAGSFTDTQYF. The V call is TRBV3-1, the J call TRBJ2-3; no definite D call. The CDR3 extends over 16 amino acids. Germline V gene lookup returns CDR1 LGHDT and CDR2 YNNKEL (reference sequence). The V end was cut by 1 base, the J end by 2 bases, with 13 bases between.

The chain joins TRBV29-1 to TRBJ2-6; D might be TRBD1 or TRBD2, each matching 5 bases. Germline values: CDR1 SQVTM, CDR2 ANQGSEA. V lost 0 bases and J lost 1, with 13 bases in between. The CDR3 covers 17 residues. Here the CDR3 reads CSVEDRGDLSGANVLTF. DNA for the CDR3: TGCAGCGTTGAAGATCGAGGGGACCTTTCTGGGGCCAACGTCCTGACTTTC.

This clonotype came up a few times. The rearrangement links TRBV6-1 to TRBJ2-7, with TRBD2 matching 14 bases. The CDR3 is 16 residues long. Germline V gene sequence: CDR1 MNHNS, CDR2 SASEGT. Trimming took 5 bases from V and 5 from J; bases not matched to a gene: 8. This CDR3 is CASSQIPGLAGDEQYF. The DNA of the CDR3 is TGTGCCAGCAGTCAAATACCGGGACTAGCGGGGGACGAGCAGTACTTC.

This clonotype was picked up a small number of times. The chain is built from TRBV7-8 and TRBJ2-6; the match to TRBD1 covers 7 bases. The CDR3 is 17 amino acids. Trimming at V came to 4 bases and at J to 4 bases, leaving 10 bases not matched to a gene. Looked up from germline, CDR1 is SGHVS and CDR2 is FQNEAQ. CDR3 bases: TGTGCCAGCAGCTCCCAACTACAGGGGACCGGGGCCAACGTCCTGACTTTC. Translating gives CASSSQLQGTGANVLTF. The full variable domain, its missing parts supplied by reference TRBV7-8 and TRBJ2-6, is GAGVSQSPRYKVAKRGQDVALRCDPISGHVSLFWYQQALGQGPEFLTYFQNEAQLDKSGLPSDRFFAERPEGSVSTLKIQRTQQEDSAVYLCASSSQLQGTGANVLTFGAGSRLTVL.

This clonotype was counted at least ten times. The chain recombines TRBV24-1 with TRBJ2-3, with D possibly being TRBD1 (6 bases). Between the trimmed V and J ends, which lost 4 bases and 2 bases, there was a span of 12 bases. Germline-derived CDR1 and CDR2 are KGHDR and SFDVKD. The length of the CDR3 is 15 residues. CDR3 coding DNA: TGTGCCACCAGTGACCCCGGACAGTTCACAGATACGCAGTATTTT. Its translation is CATSDPGQFTDTQYF.